The rows below give T cell receptor beta chains drawn from one sample of a study of blood T cell repertoires in COVID-19. Profiling relied on immunoSEQ multiplex PCR, and the TCRdb table lists in-frame clones only, not all of them. The sample has about 120,000 clones, 81% seen once; the top ten hold approximately 18%. What was sequenced was peripheral blood. The source of these receptors is a man aged 25-45 years with COVID-19, enrolled during active disease. Both conserved end residues are part of each CDR3. A D gene is named only where the DNA matches it firmly. Clone size is given for some rows only: seen once, a few or many times, or a class if the clone is expanded.

D,size,V,J,CDR3,DNA
NA,NA,TRBV27,TRBJ1-6,CASLRSWNSPLHF,TGTGCCAGCTTAAGGAGTTGGAATTCACCCCTCCACTTT
TRBD1,NA,TRBV5-1,TRBJ1-1,CASSLGGVNTEAFF,TGCGCCAGCAGCCTAGGGGGCGTGAACACTGAAGCTTTCTTT
TRBD1,few,TRBV5-4,TRBJ2-7,CASALRDRVYEQYF,TGTGCCAGCGCCCTCCGGGACAGGGTCTACGAGCAGTACTTC
NA,NA,TRBV11-3,TRBJ1-6,CASSLVSGLDSPLHF,TGTGCCAGCAGCTTAGTGTCAGGGTTGGATTCACCCCTCCACTTT
NA,NA,TRBV6-5,TRBJ2-7,CARRLAGPQAHEQYF,TGTGCCAGGCGATTGGCGGGCCCGCAGGCCCACGAGCAGTACTTC
NA,NA,TRBV6-5,TRBJ1-1,CASSYSRQHEAFF,TGTGCCAGCAGTTACTCAAGACAGCATGAAGCTTTCTTT
TRBD1,NA,TRBV5-1,TRBJ2-1,CASSLGQGDNEQFF,TGCGCCAGCAGCTTAGGACAGGGAGACAATGAGCAGTTCTTC
NA,NA,TRBV5-8,TRBJ1-4,CASISGGAEKLFF,TGTGCCAGCATTTCGGGGGGCGCGGAAAAACTGTTTTTT
TRBD2,NA,TRBV5-1,TRBJ2-2,CASSPAGHPGGGTGELFF,TGCGCCAGCAGCCCGGCAGGTCACCCCGGGGGAGGGACCGGGGAGCTGTTTTTT
TRBD2,NA,TRBV7-9,TRBJ2-1,CASAGTSSTYNEQFF,TGTGCCAGCGCCGGGACTAGTTCCACCTACAATGAGCAGTTCTTC
NA,NA,TRBV11-2,TRBJ2-7,CASSFSGQYEQYF,TGTGCCAGCAGCTTCTCAGGACAGTACGAGCAGTACTTC
TRBD1,NA,TRBV9,TRBJ1-4,CASSRDRGEKLFF,TGTGCCAGCAGCCGGGACAGGGGTGAAAAACTGTTTTTT
TRBD1,NA,TRBV5-1,TRBJ1-6,CASSLGQGVFYNSPLHF,TGCGCCAGCAGCTTGGGACAGGGGGTTTTTTATAATTCACCCCTCCACTTT
TRBD1,NA,TRBV12-3/TRBV12-4,TRBJ1-1,CASSPQGDTEAFF,TGTGCCAGCAGTCCGCAGGGGGACACTGAAGCTTTCTTT
NA,NA,TRBV23-1,TRBJ2-7,CARRTEGTYEQYF,TGCGCCAGACGGACAGAAGGGACCTACGAGCAGTACTTC
NA,few,TRBV3-1/TRBV3-2,TRBJ1-6,CASTGTQANSPLHF,TGTGCCAGCACAGGCACCCAGGCCAATTCACCCCTCCACTTT
NA,few,TRBV3-1/TRBV3-2,TRBJ1-1,CASSQDGPGGKSEAFF,TGTGCCAGCAGCCAAGATGGTCCGGGAGGGAAAAGTGAAGCTTTCTTT
TRBD1,NA,TRBV24-1,TRBJ2-3,CATSASGRGIYTDTQYF,TGTGCCACCAGCGCCTCAGGCAGGGGGATATACACAGATACGCAGTATTTT
TRBD1,NA,TRBV7-6,TRBJ2-7,CASSQSGVGQGYEQYF,TGTGCCAGCAGTCAAAGTGGGGTGGGACAGGGCTACGAGCAGTACTTC
TRBD2,NA,TRBV9,TRBJ2-1,CASSVAGLSGSPQHNEQFF,TGTGCCAGCAGCGTAGCTGGGCTCAGCGGGAGTCCCCAACACAATGAGCAGTTCTTC
TRBD2,once,TRBV5-4,TRBJ2-2,CASSELAGGPVGELFF,TGTGCCAGCAGCGAATTAGCGGGAGGGCCGGTCGGGGAGCTGTTTTTT
NA,NA,TRBV9,TRBJ1-1,CASSVVAGHLMNTEAFF,TGTGCCAGCAGCGTAGTTGCCGGACACTTGATGAACACTGAAGCTTTCTTT
TRBD2,NA,TRBV12-3/TRBV12-4,TRBJ2-7,CATSRTSGYEQYF,TGTGCCACCTCAAGGACTAGCGGGTACGAGCAGTACTTC
NA,NA,TRBV4-1,TRBJ2-5,CASSQVVMGGGVQETQYF,TGCGCCAGCAGCCAAGTCGTTATGGGGGGGGGCGTTCAAGAGACCCAGTACTTC
TRBD1,NA,TRBV28,TRBJ1-5,CASSPTGQGFQPQHF,TGTGCCAGCAGTCCGACGGGACAGGGGTTCCAGCCCCAGCATTTT
TRBD2,NA,TRBV5-6,TRBJ2-1,CASSLTLAGAYNEQFF,TGTGCCAGCAGCTTGACGCTAGCGGGAGCCTACAATGAGCAGTTCTTC
TRBD2,NA,TRBV5-8,TRBJ2-3,CASSLWLGLAGAGPTDTQYF,TGTGCCAGCAGCTTGTGGTTGGGACTAGCGGGAGCGGGCCCCACAGATACGCAGTATTTT
TRBD1,NA,TRBV7-2,TRBJ1-2,CASSLDRGQSSNYGYTF,TGTGCCAGCAGCTTGGACAGGGGACAGTCATCTAACTATGGCTACACCTTC
NA,NA,TRBV6-4,TRBJ1-4,CASSDGGPEKLFF,TGTGCCAGCAGTGACGGAGGCCCTGAAAAACTGTTTTTT
NA,NA,TRBV21-1,TRBJ1-2,CASSNWPGQGQTNYGYTF,TGTGCCAGCAGCAATTGGCCGGGACAGGGACAGACTAACTATGGCTACACCTTC
TRBD1,NA,TRBV5-1,TRBJ1-2,CASSYGQGEIANYGYTF,TGCGCCAGCAGCTATGGACAGGGGGAGATTGCTAACTATGGCTACACCTTC
TRBD1,once,TRBV28,TRBJ1-4,CASSSTGGWGEKLFF,TGTGCCAGCAGTTCAACAGGGGGATGGGGTGAAAAACTGTTTTTT
NA,NA,TRBV7-9,TRBJ1-3,CASSSQYSGNTIYF,TGTGCCAGCAGCTCGCAGTACTCTGGAAACACCATATATTTT
NA,NA,TRBV7-6,TRBJ2-5,CASTPLPGTQYF,TGTGCCAGCACCCCCCTCCCCGGGACCCAGTACTTC
NA,NA,TRBV2,TRBJ1-4,CASSEQVGTNEKLFF,TGTGCCAGCAGTGAACAGGTTGGAACTAATGAAAAACTGTTTTTT
TRBD2,NA,TRBV6-2/TRBV6-3,TRBJ2-3,CASSYLTSGETDTQYF,TGTGCCAGCAGTTACCTGACTAGCGGGGAAACAGATACGCAGTATTTT
TRBD1,once,TRBV4-1,TRBJ2-5,CASSPGGRGLQETQYF,TGCGCCAGCAGCCCGGGTGGCAGGGGGCTCCAAGAGACCCAGTACTTC
NA,few,TRBV5-1,TRBJ2-5,CASSFNPRETQYF,TGCGCCAGCAGCTTCAATCCTCGGGAGACCCAGTACTTC
TRBD1,NA,TRBV6-5,TRBJ1-2,CASKPGTVFNYGYTF,TGTGCCAGCAAACCCGGGACAGTATTTAACTATGGCTACACCTTC
TRBD2,NA,TRBV11-2,TRBJ2-2,CASSLGLAGGGGELFF,TGTGCCAGCAGCTTAGGGCTAGCGGGAGGAGGCGGGGAGCTGTTTTTT